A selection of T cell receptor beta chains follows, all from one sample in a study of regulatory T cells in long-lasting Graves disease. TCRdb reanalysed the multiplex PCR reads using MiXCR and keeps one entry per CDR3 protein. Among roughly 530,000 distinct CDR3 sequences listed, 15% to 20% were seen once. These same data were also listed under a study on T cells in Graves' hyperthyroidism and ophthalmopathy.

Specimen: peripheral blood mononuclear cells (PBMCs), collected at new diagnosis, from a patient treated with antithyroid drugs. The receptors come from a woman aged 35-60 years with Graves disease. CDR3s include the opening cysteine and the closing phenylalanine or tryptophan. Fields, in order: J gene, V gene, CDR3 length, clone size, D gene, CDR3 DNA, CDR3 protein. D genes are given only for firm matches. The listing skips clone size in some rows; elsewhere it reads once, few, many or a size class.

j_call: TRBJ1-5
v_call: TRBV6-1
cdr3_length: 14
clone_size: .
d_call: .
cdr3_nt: TGCGCCAGCAGCCCAGCCCCTAACAATCAGCCCCAGCATTTT
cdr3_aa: CASSPAPNNQPQHF

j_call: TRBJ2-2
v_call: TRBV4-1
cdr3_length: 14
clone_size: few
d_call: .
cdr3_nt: TGCGCCAGCAGCCAACCTATAGGGACCGGGGAGCTGTTTTTT
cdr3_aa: CASSQPIGTGELFF

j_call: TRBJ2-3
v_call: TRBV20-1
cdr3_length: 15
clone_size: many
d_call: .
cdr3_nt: TGCAGTGCTCCCGGGCTAGCGCTAAGCACAGATACGCAGTATTTT
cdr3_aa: CSAPGLALSTDTQYF

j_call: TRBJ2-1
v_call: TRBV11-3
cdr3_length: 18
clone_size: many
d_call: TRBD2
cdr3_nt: TGTGCCAGCAGCTCGGGACTAGCGGGGGGACGCTCCTACAATGAGCAGTTCTTC
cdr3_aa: CASSSGLAGGRSYNEQFF

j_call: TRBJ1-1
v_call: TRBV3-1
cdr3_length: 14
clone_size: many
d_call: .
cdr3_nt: TGTGCCAGCAGCCTCGCCGGCAGGTTCACTGAAGCTTTCTTT
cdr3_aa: CASSLAGRFTEAFF

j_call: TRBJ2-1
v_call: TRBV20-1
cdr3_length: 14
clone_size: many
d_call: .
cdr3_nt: TGCAGTGCTAGAGGGGAGGCAGGGCCGGGGGCGCAGTTCTTC
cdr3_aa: CSARGEAGPGAQFF

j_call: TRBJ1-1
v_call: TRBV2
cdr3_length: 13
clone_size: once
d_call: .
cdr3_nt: TGTGCCAGCAGTCTCGGGGGTTTAGCTGGAGCTTTCTTT
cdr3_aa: CASSLGGLAGAFF

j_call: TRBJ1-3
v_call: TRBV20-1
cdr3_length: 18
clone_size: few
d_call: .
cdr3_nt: TGCAGTGCCACCCCGCGCAGGGTCTTTACTATTTCTGGAAACACCATATATTTT
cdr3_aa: CSATPRRVFTISGNTIYF

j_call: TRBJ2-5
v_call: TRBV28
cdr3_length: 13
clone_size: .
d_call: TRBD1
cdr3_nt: TGTGCAACACACAGGGGGCAGCAGGAGACCCAGTACTTC
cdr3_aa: CATHRGQQETQYF

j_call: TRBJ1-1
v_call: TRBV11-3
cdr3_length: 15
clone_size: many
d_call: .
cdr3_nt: TGTGCCAGCAGCTTAGGTGAGGGGATGAACACTGAAGCTTTCTTT
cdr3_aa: CASSLGEGMNTEAFF

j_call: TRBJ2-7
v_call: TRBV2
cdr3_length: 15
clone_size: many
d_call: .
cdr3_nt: TGTGCCAGCAGTGAACTGGGAGGGGGCATGGACGAGCAGTACTTC
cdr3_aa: CASSELGGGMDEQYF

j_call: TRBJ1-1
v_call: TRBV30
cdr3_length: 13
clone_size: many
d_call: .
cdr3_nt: TGTGCCTGGAGTGGAGAGTTAAACACTGAAGCTTTCTTT
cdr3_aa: CAWSGELNTEAFF

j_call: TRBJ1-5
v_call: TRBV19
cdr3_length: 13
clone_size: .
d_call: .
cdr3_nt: TGTGCCAGTAGTCTCGGCGGGCCGGGGCCCCAGCATTTT
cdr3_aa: CASSLGGPGPQHF

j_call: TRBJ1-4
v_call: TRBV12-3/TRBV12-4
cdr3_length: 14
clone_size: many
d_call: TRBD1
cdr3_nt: TGTGCCACCAGGGGACAGGCCGCTAATGAAAAACTGTTTTTT
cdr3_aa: CATRGQAANEKLFF

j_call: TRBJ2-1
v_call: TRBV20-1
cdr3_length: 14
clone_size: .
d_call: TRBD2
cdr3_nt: TGCAGTGCTAGTCGACTAGCAGTCTACAATGAGCAGTTCTTC
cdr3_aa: CSASRLAVYNEQFF

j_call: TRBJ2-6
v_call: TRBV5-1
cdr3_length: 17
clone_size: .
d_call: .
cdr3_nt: TGCGCCAGCAGCTTGGGCCCAATCTCCTCTGGGGCCAACGTCCAGACTTTC
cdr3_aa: CASSLGPISSGANVQTF

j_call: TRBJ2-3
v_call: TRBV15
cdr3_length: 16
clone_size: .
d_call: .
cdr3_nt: TGTGCCACCAGCACCAGAGGATTACGGACTACAGATACGCAGTATTTT
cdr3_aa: CATSTRGLRTTDTQYF

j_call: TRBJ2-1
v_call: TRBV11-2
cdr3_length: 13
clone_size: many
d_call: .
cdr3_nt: TGTGCCAGCAGCCTACGAGGGGCTAGGGAGCAGTTCTTC
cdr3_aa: CASSLRGAREQFF

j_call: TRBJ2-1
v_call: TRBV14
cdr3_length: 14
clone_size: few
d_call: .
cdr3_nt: TGTGCCAGCAGCCCGATGAGTAGGGCTGATGAGCAGTTCTTC
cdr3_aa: CASSPMSRADEQFF

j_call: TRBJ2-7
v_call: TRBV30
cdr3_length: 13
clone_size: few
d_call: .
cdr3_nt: TGTGCCTGGAGCGCGGGGAACCCCTACGAGCAGTACTTC
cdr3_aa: CAWSAGNPYEQYF

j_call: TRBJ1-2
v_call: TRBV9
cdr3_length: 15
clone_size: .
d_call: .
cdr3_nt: TGTGCCAGCAGCGTAGCGGGGGGGATAAACTATGGCTACACCTTC
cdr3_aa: CASSVAGGINYGYTF

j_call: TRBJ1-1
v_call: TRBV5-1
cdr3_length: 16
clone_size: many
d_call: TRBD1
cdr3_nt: TGCGCCAGCAGCTTGTATGGGACAGGGAGGGCCACTGAAGCTTTCTTT
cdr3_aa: CASSLYGTGRATEAFF

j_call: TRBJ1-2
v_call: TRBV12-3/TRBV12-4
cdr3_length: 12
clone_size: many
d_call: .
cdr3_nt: TGTGCGACAAAGCGGGGGGGGTATGGCTACACCTTC
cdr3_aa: CATKRGGYGYTF

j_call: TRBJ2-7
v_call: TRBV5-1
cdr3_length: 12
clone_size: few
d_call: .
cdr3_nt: TGCGCCAGCAGCGGGACAAACTACGAGCAGTACTTC
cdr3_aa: CASSGTNYEQYF

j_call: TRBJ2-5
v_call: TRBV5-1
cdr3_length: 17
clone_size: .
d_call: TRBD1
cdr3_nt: TGCGCCTCGACCCGGGACAGGATTACCTGGGGGCACGAGACCCAGTACTTC
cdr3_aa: CASTRDRITWGHETQYF

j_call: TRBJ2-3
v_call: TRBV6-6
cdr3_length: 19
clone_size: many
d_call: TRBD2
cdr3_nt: TGTGCCAGCAGTTACTCGTCGTCGGGACTAGCGGGGGACACAGATACGCAGTATTTT
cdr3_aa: CASSYSSSGLAGDTDTQYF

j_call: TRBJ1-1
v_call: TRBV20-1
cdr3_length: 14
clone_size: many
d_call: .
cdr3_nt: TGCAGTGCTAGAGATCCGCAGGGAGAGACTGAAGCTTTCTTT
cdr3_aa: CSARDPQGETEAFF

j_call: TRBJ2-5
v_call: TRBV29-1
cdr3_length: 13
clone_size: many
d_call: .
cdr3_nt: TGCAGCGTTGGGGACGCCATGAAGGAGACCCAGTACTTC
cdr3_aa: CSVGDAMKETQYF

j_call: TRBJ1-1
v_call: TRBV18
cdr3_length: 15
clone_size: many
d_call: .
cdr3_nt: TGTGCCAGCTCACCATCAAGTGAGGGGAACACTGAAGCTTTCTTT
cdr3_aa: CASSPSSEGNTEAFF

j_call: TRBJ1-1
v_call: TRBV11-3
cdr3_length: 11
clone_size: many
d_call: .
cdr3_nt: TGTGCCAGCCCCCAAGGGGCTGAAGCTTTCTTT
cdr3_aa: CASPQGAEAFF

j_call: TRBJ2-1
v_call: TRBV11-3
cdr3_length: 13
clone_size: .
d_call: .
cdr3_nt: TGTGCCAGCAGCTCAGGCGGAGCGGAGCAGCAGTTCTTC
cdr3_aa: CASSSGGAEQQFF

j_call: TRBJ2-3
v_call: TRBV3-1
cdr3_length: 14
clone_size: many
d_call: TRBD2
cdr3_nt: TGTGCCAGCCGTACTAGCGGTTCGACAGATACGCAGTATTTT
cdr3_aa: CASRTSGSTDTQYF

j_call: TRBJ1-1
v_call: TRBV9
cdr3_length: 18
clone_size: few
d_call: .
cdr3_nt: TGTGCCAGCAGCCCCCCCACCGGGACACTAAAGGGGGACGCTGAAGCTTTCTTT
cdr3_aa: CASSPPTGTLKGDAEAFF

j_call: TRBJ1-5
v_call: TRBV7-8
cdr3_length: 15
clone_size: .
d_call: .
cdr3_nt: TGTGCCAGCAGCTTAGGGGAGGTCGCAGGTCAGCCCCAGCATTTT
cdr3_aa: CASSLGEVAGQPQHF

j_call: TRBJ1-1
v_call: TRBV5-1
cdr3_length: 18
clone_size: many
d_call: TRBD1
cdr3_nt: TGCGCCAGCAGCTTGCAAGGACAGGGGTTTGGGATGAACACTGAAGCTTTCTTT
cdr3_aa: CASSLQGQGFGMNTEAFF

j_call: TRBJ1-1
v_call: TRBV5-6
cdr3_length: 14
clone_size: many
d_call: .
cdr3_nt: TGTGCCAGCAGCTGGTCCGAAGGCACCTCCCACGCTTTCTTT
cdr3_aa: CASSWSEGTSHAFF

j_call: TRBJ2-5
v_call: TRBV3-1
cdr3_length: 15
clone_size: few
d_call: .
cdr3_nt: TGTGCCAGCAGCCAAGATCCCCGCGGAGAAGAGACCCAGTACTTC
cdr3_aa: CASSQDPRGEETQYF

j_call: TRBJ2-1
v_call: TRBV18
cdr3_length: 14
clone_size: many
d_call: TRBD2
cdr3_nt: TGCGCCAGCAGCCGGACTAGCGGGGGAGTTGAGCAGTTCTTC
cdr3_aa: CASSRTSGGVEQFF

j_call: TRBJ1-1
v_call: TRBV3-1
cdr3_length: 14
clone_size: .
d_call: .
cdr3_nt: TGTGCCAGCAGCATCGAAACAGGGAACACTGAAGCTTTCTTT
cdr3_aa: CASSIETGNTEAFF

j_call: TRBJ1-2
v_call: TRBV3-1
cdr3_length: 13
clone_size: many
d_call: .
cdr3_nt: TGTGCCAGCAGCTTGGCGGCAAACTATGGCTACACCTTC
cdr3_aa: CASSLAANYGYTF